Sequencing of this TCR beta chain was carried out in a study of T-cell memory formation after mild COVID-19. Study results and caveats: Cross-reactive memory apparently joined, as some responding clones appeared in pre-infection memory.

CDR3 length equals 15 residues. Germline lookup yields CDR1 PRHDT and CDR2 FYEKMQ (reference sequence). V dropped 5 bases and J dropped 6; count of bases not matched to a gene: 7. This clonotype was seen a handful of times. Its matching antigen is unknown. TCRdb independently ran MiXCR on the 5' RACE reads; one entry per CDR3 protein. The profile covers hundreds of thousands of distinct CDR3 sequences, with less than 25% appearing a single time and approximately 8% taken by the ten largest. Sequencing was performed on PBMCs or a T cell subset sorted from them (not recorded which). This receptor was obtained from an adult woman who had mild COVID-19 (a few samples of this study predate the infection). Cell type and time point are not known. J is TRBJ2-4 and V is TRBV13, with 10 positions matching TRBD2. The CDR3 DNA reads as TGTGCCAGCAGCCGAAGTAGCGGGGGGATAAACATTCAGTACTTC. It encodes CASSRSSGGINIQYF.